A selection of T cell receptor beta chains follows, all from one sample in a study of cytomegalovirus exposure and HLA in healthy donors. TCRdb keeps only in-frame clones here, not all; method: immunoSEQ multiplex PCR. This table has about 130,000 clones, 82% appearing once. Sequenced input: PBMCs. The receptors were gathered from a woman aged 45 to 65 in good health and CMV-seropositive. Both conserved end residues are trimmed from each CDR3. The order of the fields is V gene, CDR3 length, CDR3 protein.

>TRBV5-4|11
ASSVTGEDEQY
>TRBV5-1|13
ASSLEAGEPYEQY
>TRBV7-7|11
ASSLNWRNTQY
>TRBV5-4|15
ASSLEAGQSGRYGYT
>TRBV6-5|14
ASSYSGLAGANEQF
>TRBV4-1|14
ASSQPGLAGALKQY
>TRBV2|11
ASGQGANSPLH
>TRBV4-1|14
ASSRSVAGLGTEAF
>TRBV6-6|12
ASSQTPVADTQY
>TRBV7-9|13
SSSSGTGNYNEQF
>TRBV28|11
ASSLGQGYEQY
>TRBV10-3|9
AISDQGNPY
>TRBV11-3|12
ASSLGAGRNEQF
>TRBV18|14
ASSPLQGRGDTEAF
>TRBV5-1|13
ASRLSQGPLLEQY
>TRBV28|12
ASSRRGANYGYT
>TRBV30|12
AWSTGEGGTEAF
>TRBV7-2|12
ASSRTGTGYGYT
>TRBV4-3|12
ASSQGKQGTEAF
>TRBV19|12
ASSIEQGSYEQY
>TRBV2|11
ASSYTQLTLAY
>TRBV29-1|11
SVEDPLFETQY
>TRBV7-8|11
ASSPDRDYEQY
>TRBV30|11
AWERGAGDTQY
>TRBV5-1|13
ASRMSGPYSYEQY
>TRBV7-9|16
ASSLTAETGGSNQPQH
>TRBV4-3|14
ASSQAGTRSYNEQF
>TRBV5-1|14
ASSLGQGPSTDTQY
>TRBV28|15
ASSSGLAVAPTDTQY
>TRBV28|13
ASSLPGGPAGTQY
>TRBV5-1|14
ASSLPSGRSSYEQY
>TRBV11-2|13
ASSLRTGGAYEQY
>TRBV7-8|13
ASSTDSFSGNTIY
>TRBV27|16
ASTPNFRQSNHYTEAF
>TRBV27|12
ASSLDRGFGEQY
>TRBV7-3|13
ASSLSASGAGELF
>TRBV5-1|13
ASSLGGPNLDTQY
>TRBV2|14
ASRTGLAGLADTQY
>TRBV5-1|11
ASVGQGAGTQY
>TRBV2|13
AGSGTTDIRDSQY
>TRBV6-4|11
ASATDSNQPQH
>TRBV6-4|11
ASSSYYGEAQY
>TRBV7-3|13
ASSSQGAEGETQY
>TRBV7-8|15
SSSVDLGTGGYTEAF
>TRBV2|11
ASSEAQTYGYT
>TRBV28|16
ASSSANRTGGRNTEAF
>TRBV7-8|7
ASSPRSL
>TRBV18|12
ASSPTYEEGEQY
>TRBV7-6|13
ASSLAAGQGQPQH
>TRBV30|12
AWSVDRGGYGYT